This TCR beta chain was documented in a study of blood T cell repertoires in COVID-19. Trimming left V 5 bases short and J 0 bases short, with 8 bases between. The CDR3 contains 14 residues. The germline CDR1 and CDR2 sequences are SGHTA and FQGNSA. Assay: immunoSEQ multiplex PCR; the TCRdb copy retains only in-frame clones and omits some. The table lists roughly 460,000 clones, around 90% of them singletons. In its sample, this clone was seen many times. Sequencing used peripheral blood. J is TRBJ1-3 and V is TRBV7-2; tentative D call: TRBD1 (5 bases). This receptor was identified in a man between 18 and 35 years old with COVID-19, enrolled during active disease. DNA of the CDR3: TGTGCCAGCAGCCCCGGGGGCTCTGGAAACACCATATATTTT. It yields the protein CASSPGGSGNTIYF.